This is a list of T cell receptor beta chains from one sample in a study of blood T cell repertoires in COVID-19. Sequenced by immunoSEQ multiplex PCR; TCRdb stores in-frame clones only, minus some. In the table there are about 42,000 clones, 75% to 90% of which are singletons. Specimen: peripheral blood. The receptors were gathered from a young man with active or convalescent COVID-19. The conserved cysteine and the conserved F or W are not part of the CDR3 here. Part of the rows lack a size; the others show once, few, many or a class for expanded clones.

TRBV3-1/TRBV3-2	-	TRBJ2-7	ASSRTSGGQSSWY
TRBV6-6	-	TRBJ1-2	ASSFSGSYGYT
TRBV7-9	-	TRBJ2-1	ASSLTHLAGGYNEQF
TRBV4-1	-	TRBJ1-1	ASSQGVGAGGTEAF
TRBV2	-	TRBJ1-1	ASSERRASYTEAF
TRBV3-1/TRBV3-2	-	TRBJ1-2	ASSPRGAGNYGYT
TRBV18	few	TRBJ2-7	ASSHERYGGPTGEQY
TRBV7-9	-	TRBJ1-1	ASSYSGNTEAF
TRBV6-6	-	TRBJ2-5	ASTQEGQGWETQY
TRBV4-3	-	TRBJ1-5	ASSQEFGNQPQH
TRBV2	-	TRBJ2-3	AGIRLGTQY
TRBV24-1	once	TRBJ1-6	ATSDLRDRLHSSYNSPLH
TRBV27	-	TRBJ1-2	ASSYLIGGATLINYGYT
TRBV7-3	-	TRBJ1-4	ASSLTESPWTPTNEKLF
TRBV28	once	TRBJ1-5	ASREGNGNQPQH
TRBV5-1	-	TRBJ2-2	ASSETSGSAGELF
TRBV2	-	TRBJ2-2	ASSLAGSGRELF
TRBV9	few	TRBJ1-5	ASSVAGGTGSPQH
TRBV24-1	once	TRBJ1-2	ATSPTGASSNYGYT
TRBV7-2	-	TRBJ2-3	ASSLGRTTQSGQY
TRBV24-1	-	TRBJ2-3	ATSDPQRGGPDTQY
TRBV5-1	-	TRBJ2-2	ASLSYAGYTGELF
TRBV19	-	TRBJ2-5	ASSLQGARFGETQY
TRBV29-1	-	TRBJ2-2	SAKSGVPGELF
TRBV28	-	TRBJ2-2	ASSTGGGTGELF
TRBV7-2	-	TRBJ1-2	ASSLEVTGWYGYT
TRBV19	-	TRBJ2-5	ASSARGHEETQY
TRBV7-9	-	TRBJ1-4	ASSPSGGSEKLF
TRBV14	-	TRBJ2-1	ASTSGTGNNNEQF
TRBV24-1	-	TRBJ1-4	ATSPGLSTNEKLF
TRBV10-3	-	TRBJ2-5	AIGMKVGTGKETQY
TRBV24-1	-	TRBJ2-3	ATSDFSSQGTDTQY
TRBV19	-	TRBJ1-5	ASRWTGGGNQPQH
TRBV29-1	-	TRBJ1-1	SVEDEQGVMNTEAF
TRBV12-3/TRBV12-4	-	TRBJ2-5	ASKRGIQETQY
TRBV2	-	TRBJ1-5	ASSPGQGNQPQH
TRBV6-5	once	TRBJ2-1	ASSPTGGAYNEQF
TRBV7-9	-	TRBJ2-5	ASSPLGSSQETQY
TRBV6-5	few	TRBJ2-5	ASRSTGLETQY
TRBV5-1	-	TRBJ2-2	ASSFARGANTGELF
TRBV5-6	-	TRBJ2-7	ASSLGSGIYEQY
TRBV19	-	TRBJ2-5	ASSPGPFGETQY
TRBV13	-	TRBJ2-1	ASSIRLAGLNEQF
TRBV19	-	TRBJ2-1	ASKAGLAGGQRYEQF
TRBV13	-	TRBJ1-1	ASSPPLDRAPEAF
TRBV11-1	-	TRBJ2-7	ASSLEDRGRGEQY
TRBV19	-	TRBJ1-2	ASSMSPYREDYGYT
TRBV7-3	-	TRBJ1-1	ASSLLGQGLMNTEAF
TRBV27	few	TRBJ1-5	ASSPAGTGTNQPQH
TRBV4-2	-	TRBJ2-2	ASSQEQYGTVVGELF
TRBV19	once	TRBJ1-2	ASSTPNRQGGGYT
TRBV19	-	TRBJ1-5	ASSSEPGQGDKQPQH
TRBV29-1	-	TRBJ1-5	SAAGTGNNQPQH
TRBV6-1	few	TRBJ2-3	ASSEIAGGPDTQY
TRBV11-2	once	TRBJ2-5	ASSLSTGTKTQY
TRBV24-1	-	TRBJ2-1	ATSGGIESNEQF
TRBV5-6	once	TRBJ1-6	ASSYLGGNSNSPLH
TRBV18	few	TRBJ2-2	ASSPRAGGHTGELF
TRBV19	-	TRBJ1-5	ASSWGHYNQPQH